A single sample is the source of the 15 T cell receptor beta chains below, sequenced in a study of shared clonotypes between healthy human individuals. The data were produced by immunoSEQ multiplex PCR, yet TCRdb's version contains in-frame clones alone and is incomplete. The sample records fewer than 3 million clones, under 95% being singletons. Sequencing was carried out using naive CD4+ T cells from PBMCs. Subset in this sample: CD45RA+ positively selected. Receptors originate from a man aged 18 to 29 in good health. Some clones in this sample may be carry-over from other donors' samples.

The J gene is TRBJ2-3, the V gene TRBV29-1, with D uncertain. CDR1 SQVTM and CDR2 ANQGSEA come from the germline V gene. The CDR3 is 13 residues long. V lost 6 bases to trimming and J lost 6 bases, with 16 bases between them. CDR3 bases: TGCAGCGTCATGCCGGCAGGTAGCGATACGCAGTATTTT. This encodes CSVMPAGSDTQYF.

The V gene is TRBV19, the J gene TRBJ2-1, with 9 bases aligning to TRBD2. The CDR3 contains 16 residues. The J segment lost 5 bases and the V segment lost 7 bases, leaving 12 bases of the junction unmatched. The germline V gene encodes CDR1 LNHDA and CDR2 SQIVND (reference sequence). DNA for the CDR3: TGTGCCAGTATTCCGGCGGGAGGGCCTATGGACAATGAGCAGTTCTTC. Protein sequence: CASIPAGGPMDNEQFF.

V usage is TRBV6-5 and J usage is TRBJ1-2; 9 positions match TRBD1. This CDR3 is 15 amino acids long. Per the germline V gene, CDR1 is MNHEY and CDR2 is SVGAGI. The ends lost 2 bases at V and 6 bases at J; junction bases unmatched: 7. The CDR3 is CASSYQGTGTHGYTF. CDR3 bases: TGTGCCAGCAGTTACCAGGGGACAGGGACCCATGGCTACACCTTC.

In nucleotides, the CDR3 is TGTGCCACCACGGACAGAGCCCCCAAGGATGGCTACACCTTC. Translation: CATTDRAPKDGYTF. This sequence joins TRBV28 and TRBJ1-2, with TRBD1 as a possible D gene (6 bases). This CDR3 is built from 14 residues. V lost 10 bases, J lost 6 bases, and 21 bases lay in between. The germline CDR1 and CDR2 sequences are MDHEN and SYDVKM.

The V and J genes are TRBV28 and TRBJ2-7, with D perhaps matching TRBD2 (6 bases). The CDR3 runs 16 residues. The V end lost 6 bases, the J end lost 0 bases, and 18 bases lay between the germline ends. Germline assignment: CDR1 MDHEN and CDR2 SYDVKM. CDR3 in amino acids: CASSSPGSALSYEQYF. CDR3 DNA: TGTGCCAGCAGCTCCCCCGGGAGTGCGCTCTCCTACGAGCAGTACTTC.

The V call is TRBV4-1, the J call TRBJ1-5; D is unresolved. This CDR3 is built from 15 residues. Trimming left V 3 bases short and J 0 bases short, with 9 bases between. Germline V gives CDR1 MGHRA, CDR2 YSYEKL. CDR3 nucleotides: TGCGCCAGCAGCCAGGGTTGGCGTAGCAATCAGCCCCAGCATTTT. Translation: CASSQGWRSNQPQHF.

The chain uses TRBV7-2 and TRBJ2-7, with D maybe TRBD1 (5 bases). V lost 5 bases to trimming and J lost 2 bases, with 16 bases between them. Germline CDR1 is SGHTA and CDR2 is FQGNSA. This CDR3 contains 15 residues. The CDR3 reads CASSPGAAPTYEQYF. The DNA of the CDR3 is TGTGCCAGCAGCCCTGGGGCCGCCCCAACCTACGAGCAGTACTTC.

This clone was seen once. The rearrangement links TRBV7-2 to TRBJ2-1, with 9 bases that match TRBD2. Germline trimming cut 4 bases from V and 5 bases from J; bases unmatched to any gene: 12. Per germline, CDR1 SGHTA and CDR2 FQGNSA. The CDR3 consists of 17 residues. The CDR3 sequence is CASSSALAGVVNNEQFF. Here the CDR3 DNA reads TGTGCCAGCAGCTCCGCGTTAGCGGGAGTGGTTAACAATGAGCAGTTCTTC.

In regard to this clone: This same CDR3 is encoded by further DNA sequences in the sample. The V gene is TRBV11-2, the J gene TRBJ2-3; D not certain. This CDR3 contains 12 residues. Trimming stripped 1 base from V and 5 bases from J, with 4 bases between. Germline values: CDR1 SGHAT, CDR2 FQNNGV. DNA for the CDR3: TGTGCCAGCAGCTTAGTCCGAGATACGCAGTATTTT. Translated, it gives CASSLVRDTQYF. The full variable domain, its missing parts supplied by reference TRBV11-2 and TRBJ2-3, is EAGVAQSPRYKIIEKRQSVAFWCNPISGHATLYWYQQILGQGPKLLIQFQNNGVVDDSQLPKDRFSAERLKGVDSTLKIQPAKLEDSAVYLCASSLVRDTQYFGPGTRLTVL.

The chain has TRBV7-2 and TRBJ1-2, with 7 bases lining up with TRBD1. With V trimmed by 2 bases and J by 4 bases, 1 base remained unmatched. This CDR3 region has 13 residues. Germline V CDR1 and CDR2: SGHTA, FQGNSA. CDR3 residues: CASSLWDSYGYTF. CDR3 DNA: TGTGCCAGCAGCTTATGGGACAGCTATGGCTACACCTTC.

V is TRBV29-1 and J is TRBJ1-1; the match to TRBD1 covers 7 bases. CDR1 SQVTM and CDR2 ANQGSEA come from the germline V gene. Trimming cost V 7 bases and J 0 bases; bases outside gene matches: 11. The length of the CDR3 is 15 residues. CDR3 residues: CSAQGGSGMNTEAFF. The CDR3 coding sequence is TGCAGCGCCCAGGGGGGCAGTGGCATGAACACTGAAGCTTTCTTT.

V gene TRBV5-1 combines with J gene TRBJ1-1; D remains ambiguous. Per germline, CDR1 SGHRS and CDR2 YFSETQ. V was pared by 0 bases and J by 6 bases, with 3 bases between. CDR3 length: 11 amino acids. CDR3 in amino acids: CASSLDSEAFF. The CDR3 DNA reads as TGCGCCAGCAGCTTGGACTCTGAAGCTTTCTTT.

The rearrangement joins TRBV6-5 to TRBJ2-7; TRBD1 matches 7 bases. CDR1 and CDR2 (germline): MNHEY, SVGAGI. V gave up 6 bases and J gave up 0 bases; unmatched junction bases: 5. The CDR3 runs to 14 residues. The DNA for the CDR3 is TGTGCCAGCAGCCCACAGGGGTTCTCCTACGAGCAGTACTTC. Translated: CASSPQGFSYEQYF.

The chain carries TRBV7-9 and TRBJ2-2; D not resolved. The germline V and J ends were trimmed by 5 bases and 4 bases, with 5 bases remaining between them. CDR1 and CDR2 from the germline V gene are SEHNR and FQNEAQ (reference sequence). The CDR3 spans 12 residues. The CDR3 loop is CASSRATGELFF. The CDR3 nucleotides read TGTGCCAGCAGCCGAGCCACCGGGGAGCTGTTTTTT.

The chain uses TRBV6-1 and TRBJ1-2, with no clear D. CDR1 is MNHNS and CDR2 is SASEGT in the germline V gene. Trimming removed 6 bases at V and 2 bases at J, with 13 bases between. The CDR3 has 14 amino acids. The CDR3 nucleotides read TGTGCCAGCAGCTTTCGTTCCCCCAACTATGGCTACACCTTC. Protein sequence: CASSFRSPNYGYTF.